Below, 25 T cell receptor beta chains from the same sample are listed, as sequenced in a study of shared T cell receptors in the human thymus. The protocol was immunoSEQ multiplex PCR, while the TCRdb copy is restricted to in-frame clones and leaves out a portion. The top ten hold 0.013% of the sample, which has hundreds of thousands of clones, 70% to 80% seen once. The same data also went into a second study, on human thymus T cells.

The sequenced sample consisted of thymocytes. These receptors came from a boy in the first two years of life with a congenital heart defect.

This clone was counted a single time. The rearrangement links TRBV6-1 to TRBJ2-3; D gene ambiguous. In germline, CDR1 is MNHNS, CDR2 SASEGT. CDR3 length: 15 residues. Trimming pared 5 bases from V and 0 bases from J, leaving 12 bases between. CDR3 sequence: CASSRHQASTDTQYF. The CDR3, as DNA: TGTGCCAGCAGTAGACACCAGGCGAGCACAGATACGCAGTATTTT.

This clone was seen just once. V and J are TRBV9 and TRBJ2-1, with D unresolved. Looked up from germline, CDR1 is SGDLS and CDR2 is YYNGEE. The CDR3 spans 11 residues. The germline V and J ends were trimmed by 0 bases and 12 bases, with 7 bases remaining between them. CDR3 protein: CASSVVSLQFF. For the CDR3, the DNA is TGTGCCAGCAGCGTAGTCAGTTTGCAGTTCTTC.

The V and J genes are TRBV4-1 and TRBJ2-3; 10 positions match TRBD1. The junction had 4 bases not matched to a gene; V was cut back by 1 base and J by 3 bases. CDR1 and CDR2 (germline): MGHRA, YSYEKL. The CDR3 totals 16 residues. The CDR3 region is CASSQVRTGGTDTQYF. Here the CDR3 DNA reads TGCGCCAGCAGCCAAGTTCGGACAGGGGGGACAGATACGCAGTATTTT.

This clone was counted a few times. The chain employs TRBV4-2 and TRBJ2-3; D perhaps matches TRBD2 (6 bases). V lost 0 bases and J 0 bases, leaving 13 bases between the germline ends. The germline CDR1 and CDR2 sequences are LGHNA and YNFKEQ. The CDR3 covers 17 residues. CDR3 nucleotides: TGTGCCAGCAGCCAAGACCTCATTAGCGGAAGCACAGATACGCAGTATTTT. Its translation is CASSQDLISGSTDTQYF.

The sample holds a few counts of this clone. V is TRBV19 and J is TRBJ1-4; D remains ambiguous. The CDR3 extends over 15 amino acids. V was clipped by 7 bases and J by 7 bases, with 19 bases between them. Germline CDR1 reads LNHDA; CDR2 reads SQIVND (reference sequence). For the CDR3, the DNA is TGTGCCAGTAAGAGGAGTGGAGGGTCTAGTGAAAAACTGTTTTTT. Its translation is CASKRSGGSSEKLFF.

The V call is TRBV7-8, the J call TRBJ2-7, with 8 bases matching TRBD1. V was pared by 2 bases and J by 4 bases, with 10 bases of the junction left unmatched. The V gene's germline CDR1 is SGHVS and CDR2 FQNEAQ. CDR3 length equals 16 residues. CDR3 loop: CASSLKQGTGHYEQYF. The DNA for the CDR3 is TGTGCCAGCAGCTTAAAACAGGGGACAGGCCATTACGAGCAGTACTTC.

The rearrangement uses TRBV7-9 and TRBJ2-5, with 8 bases matching TRBD2. The CDR3 spans 16 residues. V shed 1 base and J 0 bases; nucleotides not matched to a gene: 4. Looked up from germline, CDR1 is SEHNR and CDR2 is FQNEAQ (reference sequence). DNA for the CDR3: TGTGCCAGCAGCTTAGGAGGCGGGAGGTACCAAGAGACCCAGTACTTC. This encodes CASSLGGGRYQETQYF.

The count of this clone is one. A junction end diverges from the germline sequence, so it may reflect a read error. The chain recombines TRBV11-2 with TRBJ2-1, with 11 bases lining up with TRBD2. Germline V gene data show CDR1 as SGHAT and CDR2 as FQNNGV. This CDR3 region has 13 residues. CDR3 sequence: CASSAHRLAGGVF. As DNA, the CDR3 is TGTGCCAGCAGCGCCCATAGGTTAGCGGGAGGGGTCTTC.

This chain connects TRBV9 to TRBJ2-5, with TRBD1 matching 9 bases. V shed 2 bases, J shed 3 bases, and the junction held 2 bases outside the gene matches. Germline V CDR1 and CDR2: SGDLS, YYNGEE. There are 14 residues in the CDR3. In DNA form, the CDR3 reads TGTGCCAGCAGCGTGAGGGACAGGGAAGAGACCCAGTACTTC. Its translation is CASSVRDREETQYF.

V usage is TRBV9 and J usage is TRBJ2-7, with 9 bases identical to TRBD2. CDR1 is SGDLS, CDR2 YYNGEE, per germline. The CDR3 covers 16 residues. Trimming cost V 0 bases and J 7 bases; bases outside gene matches: 11. This chain's CDR3 is CASSVGQAGGVGEQYF. In nucleotides, the CDR3 is TGTGCCAGCAGCGTAGGTCAAGCGGGAGGAGTAGGGGAGCAGTACTTC.

V usage is TRBV14 and J usage is TRBJ2-7; 8 positions match TRBD2. The length of the CDR3 is 13 residues. Unmatched junction bases numbered 1, after V lost 3 bases and J lost 3 bases. From germline, CDR1 is SGHDN and CDR2 FVKESK. CDR3 in DNA: TGTGCCAGCAGCCAGCGGGAGGACTACGAGCAGTACTTC. This sequence encodes CASSQREDYEQYF.

The rearrangement joins TRBV5-6 to TRBJ2-1; no clear D gene. Between the trimmed V and J ends, which lost 2 bases and 7 bases, there was a span of 7 bases. This CDR3 has 12 amino acids. Germline V CDR1 and CDR2: SGHDT, YYEEEE. The CDR3 loop reads CASSFYLNEQFF. DNA of the CDR3: TGTGCCAGCAGCTTCTACCTTAATGAGCAGTTCTTC.

The rearrangement uses TRBV5-6 and TRBJ1-1; a possible D gene is TRBD1 (6 bases). This CDR3 has 16 amino acids. V gave up 3 bases and J gave up 5 bases, with 20 bases separating them. Per the germline V gene, CDR1 is SGHDT and CDR2 is YYEEEE. This CDR3 reads CASSSGGRRRGTEAFF. CDR3 in DNA: TGTGCCAGCAGCTCGGGGGGACGCCGGAGGGGGACTGAAGCTTTCTTT.

The J gene is TRBJ2-1, the V gene TRBV15; 8 bases align to TRBD1. Germline V lookup: CDR1 LNHNV, CDR2 YYDKDF (reference sequence). The CDR3 length is 17 residues. J gave up 1 base and V 0 bases, and 5 bases lay outside the gene matches. CDR3 amino acids: CATSRESRDRSYNEQFF. CDR3 DNA sequence: TGTGCCACCAGCAGAGAATCCCGGGACAGGTCCTACAATGAGCAGTTCTTC.

The chain recombines TRBV28 with TRBJ1-2; D might be TRBD1 (6 bases). CDR3 length equals 16 residues. CDR1 is MDHEN and CDR2 is SYDVKM in the germline V gene. Trimming took off 3 bases at V and 8 bases at J, with 22 bases between the two ends. The CDR3 DNA reads as TGTGCCAGCAGTTTTGCCCCCCGGTGGACAGACATCGGCTACACCTTC. Translating gives CASSFAPRWTDIGYTF.

This chain links TRBV28 with TRBJ2-5; 13 bases are a match to TRBD2. Germline V lookup: CDR1 MDHEN, CDR2 SYDVKM. The CDR3 has 17 amino acids. With 4 bases clipped from V and 2 bases from J, the junction kept 7 bases outside the gene matches. The CDR3 spells CASSSTSGRARQETQYF. For the CDR3, the DNA is TGTGCCAGCAGTTCCACTAGCGGGAGGGCCAGGCAAGAGACCCAGTACTTC.

J is TRBJ1-1 and V is TRBV19; the match to TRBD1 covers 9 bases. The CDR3 has 17 amino acids. The trim removed 7 bases at V and 1 base at J, leaving 13 bases unmatched. The V gene's germline CDR1 is LNHDA and CDR2 SQIVND (reference sequence). The CDR3 sequence is CASKEVKQGARNTEAFF. For the CDR3, the DNA is TGTGCCAGTAAGGAGGTGAAACAGGGGGCGAGGAACACTGAAGCTTTCTTT.

The chain employs TRBV19 and TRBJ1-4, with 8 bases lining up with TRBD1. The germline V gene encodes CDR1 LNHDA and CDR2 SQIVND (reference sequence). The junction had 9 bases not matched to a gene; V was cut back by 10 bases and J by 8 bases. There are 13 residues in the CDR3. The CDR3 here is CATRTGQGEKLFF. The CDR3 region has the DNA TGTGCCACGCGGACAGGGCAAGGCGAAAAACTGTTTTTT.

This clone occurred once. This chain connects TRBV4-3 to TRBJ2-2; a weak D match, TRBD1 (6 bases). The V gene lost 1 base and the J gene lost 3 bases, with 15 bases spanning the gap. CDR1 and CDR2 (germline): LGHNA, YSLEER. This CDR3 has 17 residues. In DNA, the CDR3 is TGCGCCAGCAGCCAAGTGAAGGCAGGGGAGTACACCGGGGAGCTGTTTTTT. This encodes CASSQVKAGEYTGELFF.

The sample holds a few counts of this clone. The rearrangement joins TRBV10-3 to TRBJ2-7; 9 bases fit TRBD2. Per the germline V gene, CDR1 is ENHRY and CDR2 is SYGVKD. The CDR3 is made up of 16 amino acids. Trimming cost V 11 bases and J 0 bases; bases outside gene matches: 14. The CDR3 loop is CAFRVASGTSSYEQYF. For the CDR3, the DNA is TGTGCCTTCCGGGTGGCTAGCGGGACGAGCTCCTACGAGCAGTACTTC.

The chain has TRBV15 and TRBJ2-1; TRBD2 matches 10 bases. CDR1 and CDR2 from the germline V gene are LNHNV and YYDKDF (reference sequence). J lost 5 bases, V lost 2 bases, and 6 bases had no gene match. The CDR3 has 16 residues. The CDR3 nucleotides are TGTGCCACCAGCAGAATAACTAGCGGGGACCACAATGAGCAGTTCTTC. As protein: CATSRITSGDHNEQFF. Full variable domain (missing parts from reference TRBV15 and TRBJ2-1): DAMVIQNPRYQVTQFGKPVTLSCSQTLNHNVMYWYQQKSSQAPKLLFHYYDKDFNNEADTPDNFQSRRPNTSFCFLDIRSPGLGDTAMYLCATSRITSGDHNEQFFGPGTRLTVL.

The chain links TRBV5-1 to TRBJ2-3, with 7 bases aligning to TRBD2. The CDR3 is 19 amino acids. The ends lost 0 bases at V and 0 bases at J; junction bases unmatched: 13. The germline CDR1 and CDR2 sequences are SGHRS and YFSETQ. The CDR3 bases are TGCGCCAGCAGCTTGGGGGCAGGGAGGGTCACGCCGAGCACAGATACGCAGTATTTT. Translation: CASSLGAGRVTPSTDTQYF.

Only a few counts were recorded for this clone. The chain joins TRBV28 to TRBJ2-3; 13 bases agree with TRBD2. Per germline, CDR1 MDHEN and CDR2 SYDVKM. This CDR3 region has 17 residues. V lost 5 bases and J lost 4; bases outside the gene matches: 9. Written as DNA, the CDR3 is TGTGCCAGCAGTCTCGGACTAGCGGGAGAGTCGGCAGATACGCAGTATTTT. This codes for CASSLGLAGESADTQYF.

Note on this clone: This specimen includes other DNA sequences encoding the same CDR3. The gene calls are TRBV9 and TRBJ2-5; 8 nucleotides line up with TRBD1. The ends lost 0 bases at V and 2 bases at J; junction bases unmatched: 0. Germline CDR1 is SGDLS and CDR2 is YYNGEE. This CDR3 region has 14 residues. CDR3: CASSVGQGQETQYF. The DNA for the CDR3 is TGTGCCAGCAGCGTAGGACAGGGGCAAGAGACCCAGTACTTC.

The chain recombines TRBV11-3 with TRBJ2-2; 8 positions agree with TRBD1. Germline V gene lookup returns CDR1 SGHNT and CDR2 YENEEA. Germline trimming cut 6 bases from V and 3 bases from J; bases unmatched to any gene: 3. The CDR3 covers 14 residues. The CDR3 coding sequence is TGTGCCAGCAGGGAGACAGGGGACACCGGGGAGCTGTTTTTT. Residues: CASRETGDTGELFF.